These T cell receptor beta chains were read from a single sample in a study of Ad26.COV2.S vaccination and SARS-CoV-2 variants. Measured with immunoSEQ multiplex PCR; TCRdb has only the in-frame clones, and not every one. This sample has hundreds of thousands of clones, with 87% found just once. Specimen: peripheral blood, collected in a trial of Ad26.COV2.S vaccine versus placebo. The source of these receptors is a person aged 18-60 years who received the Ad26.COV2.S COVID-19 vaccine or a placebo. CDR3s leave out the opening cysteine and the closing phenylalanine or tryptophan. The D gene is left open where the match is weak.

d_call v_call cdr3_aa
. TRBV30 AWSVRGARDYGYT
. TRBV6-5 ASTSSGGAYEQY
. TRBV7-3 ASSSISDSTDTQY
. TRBV27 ASRSGTLPAPTTYEQY
TRBD1 TRBV19 ASSNHDRGRNQPQH
. TRBV7-9 ASILPGGQSSYEQY
. TRBV7-9 ASSLALVWDEAF
. TRBV5-1 ASQIIGNMNTEAF
TRBD1 TRBV7-9 ASSLTKQGDRGEAF
. TRBV12-3/TRBV12-4 ASLHLDEQF
. TRBV4-3 ASSQDGHSNQPQH
. TRBV7-3 ASSLMGSRTGELF
TRBD1 TRBV7-3 ASSLAGTGDYEQY
TRBD1 TRBV9 ASSKGTGTVGELF
TRBD2 TRBV5-4 ASSLRRAGKSTDTQY
. TRBV23-1 ASSQSRDLGPPTTEAF
. TRBV18 ASSPFQHGTYNEQF
. TRBV30 AWSVSYEQF
TRBD1 TRBV5-1 ASSTGTDFNEQF
. TRBV5-8 ASSLEGSSYNEQF
. TRBV9 ASSAPAPGGVYQETQY
. TRBV4-1 ASSQGMGTGELF
. TRBV29-1 SVNGMGGANTEAF
. TRBV12-3/TRBV12-4 ASSRMGGGEQF
. TRBV7-2 ASSLIGIQETQY
. TRBV5-8 ASSLAVQGTSYEQY
TRBD2 TRBV4-1 ASSQESRGGAPDTQY
. TRBV9 ASGVQETQY
TRBD1 TRBV6-2/TRBV6-3 ASSTTGQGPYGYT
TRBD2 TRBV2 ASSPSSGGARGTQY
. TRBV18 ASSPTRDTYEQY
. TRBV5-1 ASSLGGTASRNTIY
. TRBV7-9 ASSLRFVQADGYT
TRBD1 TRBV7-2 ASSLVGTGATEAF
. TRBV7-9 ASSPDRPEAF
. TRBV4-2 ASSQSPAPKGEKLF
. TRBV7-3 ASSQDFTDTQY
TRBD2 TRBV5-1 ASSPPSGEQETQY
. TRBV7-9 ASSLTLFSTLNTEAF
. TRBV5-6 ASSLDRGDYGYT
TRBD2 TRBV27 ASSAPGTSGGKQY
. TRBV7-8 AIRPDLDTQY
. TRBV19 ASSISAGANVLT
. TRBV4-2 ASSQERVLEETQY
. TRBV18 ASSPQATTQETQY
. TRBV4-1 ASSQRFIGTEATNEKLF
TRBD1 TRBV14 ASSQGGQGGSYT
. TRBV5-4 ASSLWTETYGYT
TRBD1 TRBV7-3 ASSITGDTEAF
. TRBV20-1 SASSKGSGQPQH
. TRBV5-6 ASSLWQINSNQPQH
. TRBV6-5 ASSYRGLTDTQY